The clone carrying this T cell receptor (beta chain) was recorded at least ten times. What it binds is not known. Germline V gene data show CDR1 as SGHRS and CDR2 as YFSETQ. The V end was cut by 5 bases, the J end by 1 base, with 6 bases between. The CDR3 covers 12 residues. Each CDR3 protein is one row after TCRdb ran MiXCR on the 5' RACE reads. The sample carries around 160,000 distinct CDR3 sequences, around a tenth recorded once. The data originate from a study of CD8 T cells in ankylosing spondylitis. Study outcomes and limitations: Clones that were linked to disease were CD8+ and were relatively rare in peripheral blood. The clones that were linked to disease were reported to be significantly enriched in matched synovial fluid samples from ankylosing spondylitis patients.

This clonotype was sampled from a male donor with ankylosing spondylitis or in good health (not recorded which). This chain uses TRBV5-1 with TRBJ2-5; D uncertain. The material sequenced was blood, either unsorted or a sorted T cell fraction (not recorded which). CDR3 residues: CASRRRQETQYF. The CDR3 DNA follows: TGCGCCAGCAGACGCCGCCAAGAGACCCAGTACTTC.